This T cell receptor beta chain was recovered during a study of shared clonotypes between healthy human individuals. Trimming took off 0 bases at V and 2 bases at J, with 11 bases between the two ends. CDR1 SEHNR and CDR2 FQNEAQ come from the germline V gene (reference sequence). The CDR3 has 16 residues. Terminally differentiated effector memory CD45RA+ cells were excluded by CCR7 positive selection of CD45RO-negative cells. Deep-level settings were used for running the assay. This table comes from immunoSEQ multiplex PCR, and its TCRdb copy is limited to in-frame clones, with some not included. Of around 2,000,000 clones listed, about 95% are singletons.

The rearrangement joins TRBV7-9 to TRBJ2-1, with D perhaps matching TRBD1 or TRBD2 (5 bases each). The receptor comes from a man between 18 and 35 years old in good health. The sequenced sample was naive CD8+ T cells sorted from blood. CDR3 DNA sequence: TGTGCCAGCAGCTTAGCTCCGGGACCGGCCTACAATGAGCAGTTCTTC. Translating it yields CASSLAPGPAYNEQFF.